These 10 T cell receptor beta chains were sequenced from one sample in a study of OX40 agonist ivuxolimab in advanced cancers. Here immunoSEQ multiplex PCR was the method, and the copy in TCRdb shows in-frame clones only, minus some. Of about 71,000 clones listed, around 84% were seen once; the top ten hold around 0.77%. The source material was CD4+ or CD8+ T cells sorted from blood, sampled in a trial of the OX40 agonist ivuxolimab. Every receptor here comes from an adult with an advanced solid tumor such as melanoma, head and neck, liver or kidney cancer.

The gene calls are TRBV7-9 and TRBJ2-5, with D perhaps matching TRBD2 (6 bases). Germline-derived CDR1 and CDR2 are SEHNR and FQNEAQ (reference sequence). Trimming shortened V by 8 bases and J by 6 bases, and 16 bases separated the two germline ends. The CDR3 runs 13 residues. CDR3 region: CASGGWGVKTQYF. The DNA for the CDR3 is TGTGCCAGCGGGGGGTGGGGCGTGAAGACCCAGTACTTC. Using reference TRBV7-9 and TRBJ2-5 for the parts outside the CDR3, the full variable domain is DTGVSQNPRHKITKRGQNVTFRCDPISEHNRLYWYRQTLGQGPEFLTYFQNEAQLEKSRLLSDRFSAERPKGSFSTLEIQRTEQGDSAMYLCASGGWGVKTQYFGPGTRLLVL.

This sequence joins TRBV5-1 and TRBJ2-1; TRBD2 might be the D (6 bases). V lost 2 bases, J lost 0 bases, and 9 bases lay in between. The CDR3 length is 15 residues. CDR1 and CDR2 (germline): SGHRS, YFSETQ. In DNA, the CDR3 is TGCGCCAGCAGCTTCCCCGGGAGCTCCTACAATGAGCAGTTCTTC. Encoded protein: CASSFPGSSYNEQFF. Full variable domain (rest looked up from reference TRBV5-1 and TRBJ2-1): KAGVTQTPRYLIKTRGQQVTLSCSPISGHRSVSWYQQTPGQGLQFLFEYFSETQRNKGNFPGRFSGRQFSNSRSEMNVSTLELGDSALYLCASSFPGSSYNEQFFGPGTRLTVL.

This chain connects TRBV28 to TRBJ2-5; D remains unclear. Germline CDR1 reads MDHEN; CDR2 reads SYDVKM. V shed 6 bases and J shed 5 bases, with 10 bases lying between them. The CDR3 spans 12 residues. CDR3 DNA: TGTGCCAGCAGAAGGAATGAGGAGACCCAGTACTTC. It encodes CASRRNEETQYF.

The chain has TRBV2 and TRBJ1-2; no clear D gene. CDR1 and CDR2 from the germline V gene are SNHLY and FYNNEI. The CDR3 is made up of 15 amino acids. Trimming removed 4 bases from V and 4 bases from J, with 16 bases in between. CDR3 DNA: TGTGCCAGCAGTGCCCCGTCGGGGAAAAGCTATGGCTACACCTTC. It encodes CASSAPSGKSYGYTF.

The chain couples TRBV9 to TRBJ1-3, with D uncertain. V lost 0 bases and J 2 bases, leaving 15 bases between the germline ends. Germline V gene lookup returns CDR1 SGDLS and CDR2 YYNGEE. This CDR3 is built from 17 residues. The CDR3 loop reads CASSVVPGPGTGNTIYF. The CDR3 DNA follows: TGTGCCAGCAGCGTAGTTCCTGGCCCTGGCACTGGAAACACCATATATTTT.

The chain has TRBV19 and TRBJ1-5, with 8 bases matching TRBD1. CDR3 length equals 15 residues. CDR1 is LNHDA, CDR2 SQIVND, per germline (reference sequence). Trimming took 7 bases from V and 2 from J; bases not matched to a gene: 7. CDR3 residues: CASTPDRVGNQPQHF. The CDR3 DNA is TGTGCCAGTACCCCGGACAGGGTTGGCAATCAGCCCCAGCATTTT.

The V call is TRBV28, the J call TRBJ1-4, with D possibly being TRBD1 (5 bases). V lost 7 bases and J lost 8, with 11 bases in between. CDR3 length equals 12 residues. CDR1 and CDR2 (germline): MDHEN, SYDVKM. The CDR3 protein is CASTQGNEKLFF. DNA of the CDR3: TGTGCCAGCACTCAGGGAAACGAAAAACTGTTTTTT.

The J gene is TRBJ2-7, the V gene TRBV7-6; possibly TRBD2 for D (5 bases). Trimming took 5 bases from V and 5 from J, leaving 19 bases between them. Germline values: CDR1 SGHVS, CDR2 FNYEAQ. The CDR3 consists of 15 residues. CDR3 in DNA: TGTGCCAGCAGCCCGCTAGCCTTTGCCGGGGACGAGCAGTACTTC. Translating gives CASSPLAFAGDEQYF.

The V call is TRBV28, the J call TRBJ2-4; maybe TRBD2 (7 bases). The V gene lost 3 bases and the J gene lost 2 bases, with 17 bases spanning the gap. The CDR3 length is 17 residues. CDR1 is MDHEN and CDR2 is SYDVKM in the germline V gene. The CDR3 reads CASSFIGAGAPKNIQYF. The CDR3, as DNA: TGTGCCAGCAGTTTTATAGGGGCGGGGGCCCCCAAAAACATTCAGTACTTC.

For this clone: This specimen includes other DNA sequences encoding the same CDR3. The genes are TRBV20-1 and TRBJ1-1; TRBD1 might be the D (5 bases). Between the trimmed V and J ends, which lost 6 bases and 6 bases, there was a span of 8 bases. In germline, CDR1 is DFQATT, CDR2 SNEGSKA (reference sequence). There are 10 residues in the CDR3. The CDR3 DNA is TGCAGTGCGGGGGGGGCTGAAGCTTTCTTT. Residues: CSAGGAEAFF.